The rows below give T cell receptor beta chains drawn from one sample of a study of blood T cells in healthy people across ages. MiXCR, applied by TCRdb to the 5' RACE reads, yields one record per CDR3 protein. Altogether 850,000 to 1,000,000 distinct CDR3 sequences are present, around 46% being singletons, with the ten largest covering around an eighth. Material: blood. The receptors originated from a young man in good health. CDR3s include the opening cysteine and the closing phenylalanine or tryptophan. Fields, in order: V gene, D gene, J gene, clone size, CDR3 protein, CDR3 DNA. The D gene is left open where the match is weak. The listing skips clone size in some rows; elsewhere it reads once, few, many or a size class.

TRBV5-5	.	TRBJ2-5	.	CASSYLRGPQETQYF	TGTGCCAGCAGCTACCTCAGGGGACCCCAAGAGACCCAGTACTTC
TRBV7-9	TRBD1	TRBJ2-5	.	CASSSRSRRDRGLQETQYF	TGTGCCAGCAGCTCACGATCGCGAAGGGACAGGGGGCTTCAAGAGACCCAGTACTTC
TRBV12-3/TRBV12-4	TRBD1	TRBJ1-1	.	CASSPWTGLNTEAFF	TGTGCCAGCAGTCCATGGACAGGCTTGAACACTGAAGCTTTCTTT
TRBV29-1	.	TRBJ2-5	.	CSVGRARETQYF	TGCAGCGTCGGTAGGGCGAGGGAGACCCAGTACTTC
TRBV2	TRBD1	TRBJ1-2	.	CADRGPSGNYGYTF	TGTGCCGACAGGGGGCCTAGTGGTAACTATGGCTACACCTTC
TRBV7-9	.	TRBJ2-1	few	CASSLGLRNEQFF	TGTGCCAGCAGCTTAGGGCTGAGAAATGAGCAGTTCTTC
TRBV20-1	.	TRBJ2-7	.	CSAIKTPGSSYEQYF	TGCAGTGCTATCAAAACCCCGGGGAGCTCCTACGAGCAGTACTTC
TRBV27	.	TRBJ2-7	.	CASRLTGQPYEQYF	TGTGCCAGTAGGCTGACGGGGCAACCCTACGAGCAGTACTTC
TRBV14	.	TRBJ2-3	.	CASSQVQGSTDTQYF	TGTGCCAGCAGCCAAGTGCAAGGTAGCACAGATACGCAGTATTTT
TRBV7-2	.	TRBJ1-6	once	CASSTAIGGGNSPLHF	TGTGCCAGCAGCACCGCCATAGGGGGTGGGAATTCACCCCTCCACTTT
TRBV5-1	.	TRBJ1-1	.	CASSLEGLEAFF	TGCGCCAGCAGCTTGGAAGGACTTGAAGCTTTCTTT
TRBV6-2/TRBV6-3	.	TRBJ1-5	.	CASSYSIAGWGQPQHF	TGTGCCAGCAGTTACTCGATAGCGGGTTGGGGTCAGCCCCAGCATTTT
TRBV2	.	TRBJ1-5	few	CASSLSQDSNQPQHF	TGTGCCAGCAGTCTATCCCAGGATAGCAATCAGCCCCAGCATTTT
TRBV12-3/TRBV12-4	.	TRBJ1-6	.	CASSFRAINSPLHF	TGTGCCAGCAGTTTCCGGGCGATTAATTCACCCCTCCACTTT
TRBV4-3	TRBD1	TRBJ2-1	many	CASSQGYRGSYNEQFF	TGCGCCAGCAGCCAAGGGTACAGGGGCTCCTACAATGAGCAGTTCTTC
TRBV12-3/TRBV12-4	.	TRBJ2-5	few	CVSSLGGVDRTQYF	TGTGTCAGCAGTTTAGGAGGCGTCGACAGGACCCAGTACTTC
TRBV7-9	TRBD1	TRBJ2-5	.	CASSTGTESRETQYF	TGTGCCAGCAGCACCGGGACAGAGTCGCGGGAGACCCAGTACTTC
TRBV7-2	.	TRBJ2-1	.	CASSLRDGGYNEQFF	TGTGCCAGCAGCTTAAGGGATGGGGGTTACAATGAGCAGTTCTTC
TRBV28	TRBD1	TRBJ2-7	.	CASSLSGTGQGEQYF	TGTGCCAGCAGTTTATCCGGGACAGGACAAGGGGAGCAGTACTTC
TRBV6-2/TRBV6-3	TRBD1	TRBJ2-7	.	CASTSPGTEAYEQYF	TGTGCCAGCACCTCCCCCGGGACAGAGGCCTACGAGCAGTACTTC
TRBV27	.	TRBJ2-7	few	CASSLGPSDGQPYEQYF	TGTGCCAGCAGTTTAGGCCCCTCAGACGGCCAGCCCTACGAGCAGTACTTC
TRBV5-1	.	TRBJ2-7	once	CASSATNTDEQYF	TGCGCCAGCAGCGCGACTAATACGGACGAGCAGTACTTC
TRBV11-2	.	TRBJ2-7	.	CASSLATYYEQYF	TGTGCCAGCAGCTTAGCCACTTACTACGAGCAGTACTTC
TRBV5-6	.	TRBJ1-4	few	CASSRGRTDEKLFF	TGTGCCAGCAGCAGGGGACGTACGGATGAAAAACTGTTTTTT
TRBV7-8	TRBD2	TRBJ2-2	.	CASSLAGTMLTGELFF	TGTGCCAGCAGCTTAGCGGGGACTATGTTAACCGGGGAGCTGTTTTTT
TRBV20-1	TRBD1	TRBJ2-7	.	CSARDPDRRSYEQYF	TGCAGTGCTAGAGATCCGGACAGGCGCTCCTACGAGCAGTACTTC
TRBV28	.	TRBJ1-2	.	CASKRPQGYGYTF	TGTGCCAGCAAACGTCCACAGGGCTATGGCTACACCTTC
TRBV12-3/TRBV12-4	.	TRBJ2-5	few	CASSRKEETQYF	TGTGCCAGCAGTCGAAAAGAAGAGACCCAGTACTTC
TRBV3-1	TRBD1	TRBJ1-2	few	CASSQEGTRRTGKGYTF	TGTGCCAGCAGCCAAGAGGGAACGAGACGGACAGGGAAGGGCTACACCTTC
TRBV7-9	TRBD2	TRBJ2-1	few	CASSPGRTSGNNEQFF	TGTGCCAGCAGCCCGGGACGGACTAGCGGGAACAATGAGCAGTTCTTC
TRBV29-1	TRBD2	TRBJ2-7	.	CSAGTRYNEQYF	TGCAGCGCTGGGACTAGGTACAATGAGCAGTACTTC
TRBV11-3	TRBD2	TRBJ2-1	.	CASSYSGGSHNEQFF	TGTGCCAGCAGCTATAGCGGGGGGTCGCACAATGAGCAGTTCTTC
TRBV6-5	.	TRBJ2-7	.	CASSPGNGRYEQYF	TGTGCCAGCAGCCCGGGGAACGGCCGCTACGAGCAGTACTTC